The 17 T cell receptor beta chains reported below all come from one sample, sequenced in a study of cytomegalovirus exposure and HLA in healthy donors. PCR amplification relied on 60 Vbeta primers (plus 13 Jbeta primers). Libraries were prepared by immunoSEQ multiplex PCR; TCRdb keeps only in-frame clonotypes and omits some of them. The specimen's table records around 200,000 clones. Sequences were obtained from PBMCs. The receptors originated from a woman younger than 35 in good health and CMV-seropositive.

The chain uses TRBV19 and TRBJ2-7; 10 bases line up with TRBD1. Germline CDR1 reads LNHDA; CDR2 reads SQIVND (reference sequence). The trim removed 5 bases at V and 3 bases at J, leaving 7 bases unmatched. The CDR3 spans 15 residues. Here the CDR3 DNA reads TGTGCCAGTAGTTCCTTCCGGACAGGGGGCTACGAGCAGTACTTC. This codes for CASSSFRTGGYEQYF.

Here the CDR3 reads CASASRDRVNQPQHF. Written as DNA, the CDR3 is TGTGCCAGCGCATCCAGGGACAGGGTTAATCAGCCCCAGCATTTT. The chain employs TRBV25-1 and TRBJ1-5; 9 bases line up with TRBD1. The ends lost 8 bases at V and 4 bases at J; junction bases unmatched: 9. CDR1 is MGHDK and CDR2 is SYGVNS in the germline V gene. The length of the CDR3 is 15 residues.

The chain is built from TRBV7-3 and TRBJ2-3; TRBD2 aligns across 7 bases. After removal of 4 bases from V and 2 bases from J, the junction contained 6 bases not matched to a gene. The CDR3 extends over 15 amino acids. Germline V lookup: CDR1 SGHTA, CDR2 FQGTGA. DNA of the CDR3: TGTGCCAGCAGCTCTCCTAGCGGACCCACAGATACGCAGTATTTT. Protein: CASSSPSGPTDTQYF.

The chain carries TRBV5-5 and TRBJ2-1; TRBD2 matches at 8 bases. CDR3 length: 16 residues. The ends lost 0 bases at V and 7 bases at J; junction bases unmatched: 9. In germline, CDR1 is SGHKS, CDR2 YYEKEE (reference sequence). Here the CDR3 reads CASSLEPIRGGNEQFF. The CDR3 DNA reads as TGTGCCAGCAGCTTGGAACCGATTCGGGGGGGGAATGAGCAGTTCTTC.

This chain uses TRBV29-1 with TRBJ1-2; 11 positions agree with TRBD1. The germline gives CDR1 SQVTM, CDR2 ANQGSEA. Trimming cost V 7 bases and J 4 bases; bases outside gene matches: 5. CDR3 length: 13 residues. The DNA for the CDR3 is TGCAGCGCTGGGACAGGGGGTGGCTATGGCTACACCTTC. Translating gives CSAGTGGGYGYTF.

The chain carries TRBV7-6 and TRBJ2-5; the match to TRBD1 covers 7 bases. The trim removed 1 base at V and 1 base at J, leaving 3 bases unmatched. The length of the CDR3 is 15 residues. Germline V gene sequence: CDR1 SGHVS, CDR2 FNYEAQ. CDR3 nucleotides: TGTGCCAGCAGCTTAGTGGGACAGTCCCAAGAGACCCAGTACTTC. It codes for CASSLVGQSQETQYF.

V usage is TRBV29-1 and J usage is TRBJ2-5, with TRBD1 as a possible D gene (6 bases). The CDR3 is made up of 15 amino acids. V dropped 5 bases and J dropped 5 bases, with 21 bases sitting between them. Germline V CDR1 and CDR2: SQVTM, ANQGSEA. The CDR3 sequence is CSVRHNREPHETQYF. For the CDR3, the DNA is TGCAGCGTTCGTCATAACAGGGAGCCCCACGAGACCCAGTACTTC.

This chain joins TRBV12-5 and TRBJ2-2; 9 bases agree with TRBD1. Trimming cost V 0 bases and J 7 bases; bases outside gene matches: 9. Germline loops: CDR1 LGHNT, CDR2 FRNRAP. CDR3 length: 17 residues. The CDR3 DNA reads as TGTGCTAGTGGTTTGGTAGGGACAGGGCCCCGCGGCGGGGAGCTGTTTTTT. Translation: CASGLVGTGPRGGELFF.

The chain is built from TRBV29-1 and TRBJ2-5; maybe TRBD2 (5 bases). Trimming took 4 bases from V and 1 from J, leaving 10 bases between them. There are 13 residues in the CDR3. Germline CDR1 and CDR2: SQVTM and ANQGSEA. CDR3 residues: CSVAGRLQETQYF. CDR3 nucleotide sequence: TGCAGCGTTGCGGGGAGACTCCAAGAGACCCAGTACTTC. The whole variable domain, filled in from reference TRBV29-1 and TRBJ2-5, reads SAVISQKPSRDICQRGTSLTIQCQVDSQVTMMFWYRQQPGQSLTLIATANQGSEATYESGFVIDKFPISRPNLTFSTLTVSNMSPEDSSIYLCSVAGRLQETQYFGPGTRLLVL.

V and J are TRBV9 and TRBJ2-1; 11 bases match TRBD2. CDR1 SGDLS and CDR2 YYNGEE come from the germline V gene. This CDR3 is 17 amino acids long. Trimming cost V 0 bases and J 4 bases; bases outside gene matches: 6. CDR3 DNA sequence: TGTGCCAGCAGCGTAGAGGCTAGCGGGAGGCATTACAATGAGCAGTTCTTC. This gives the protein CASSVEASGRHYNEQFF.

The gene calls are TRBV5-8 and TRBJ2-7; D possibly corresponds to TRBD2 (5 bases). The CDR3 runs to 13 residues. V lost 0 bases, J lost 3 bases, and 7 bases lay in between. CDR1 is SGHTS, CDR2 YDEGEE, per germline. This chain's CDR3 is CASSLAGSYEQYF. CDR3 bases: TGTGCCAGCAGCTTGGCTGGGAGCTACGAGCAGTACTTC.

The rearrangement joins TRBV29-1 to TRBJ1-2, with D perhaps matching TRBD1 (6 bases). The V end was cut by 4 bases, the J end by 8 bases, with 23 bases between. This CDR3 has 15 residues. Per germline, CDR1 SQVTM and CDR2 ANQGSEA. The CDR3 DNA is TGCAGCGTTGCCCGCCTAGCAGGGGCCAGGGGCGGCTACACCTTC. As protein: CSVARLAGARGGYTF.

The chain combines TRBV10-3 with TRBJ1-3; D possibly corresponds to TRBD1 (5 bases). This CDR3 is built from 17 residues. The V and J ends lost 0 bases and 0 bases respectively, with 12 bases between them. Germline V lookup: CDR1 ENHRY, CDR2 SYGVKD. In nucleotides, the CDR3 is TGTGCCATCAGTGAGTCGATGGGGGGTCCCTCTGGAAACACCATATATTTT. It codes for CAISESMGGPSGNTIYF.

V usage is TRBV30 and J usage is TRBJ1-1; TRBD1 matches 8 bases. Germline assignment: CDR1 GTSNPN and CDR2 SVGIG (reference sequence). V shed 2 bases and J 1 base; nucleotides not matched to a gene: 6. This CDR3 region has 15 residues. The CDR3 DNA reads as TGTGCCTGGAGTCATCTGGACAGGGAGAACACTGAAGCTTTCTTT. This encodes CAWSHLDRENTEAFF.

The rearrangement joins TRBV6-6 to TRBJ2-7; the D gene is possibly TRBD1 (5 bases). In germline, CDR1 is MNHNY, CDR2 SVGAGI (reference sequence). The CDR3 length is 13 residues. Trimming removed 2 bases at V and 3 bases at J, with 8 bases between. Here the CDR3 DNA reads TGTGCCAGCAGTTACGCAGGGTACTACGAGCAGTACTTC. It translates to CASSYAGYYEQYF.

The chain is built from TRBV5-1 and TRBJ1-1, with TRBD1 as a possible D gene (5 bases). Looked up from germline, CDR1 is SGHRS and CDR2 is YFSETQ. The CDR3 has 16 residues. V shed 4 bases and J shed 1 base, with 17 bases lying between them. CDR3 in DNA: TGCGCCAGCAGCCCCCCTGGGGCAGGGCAGAACACTGAAGCTTTCTTT. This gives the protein CASSPPGAGQNTEAFF.

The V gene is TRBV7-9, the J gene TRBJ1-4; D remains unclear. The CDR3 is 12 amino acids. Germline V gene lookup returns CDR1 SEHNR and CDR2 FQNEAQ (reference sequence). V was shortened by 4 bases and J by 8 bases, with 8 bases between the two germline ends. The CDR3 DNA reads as TGTGCCAGCAGCTCCCGAGGGGAAAAACTGTTTTTT. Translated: CASSSRGEKLFF.